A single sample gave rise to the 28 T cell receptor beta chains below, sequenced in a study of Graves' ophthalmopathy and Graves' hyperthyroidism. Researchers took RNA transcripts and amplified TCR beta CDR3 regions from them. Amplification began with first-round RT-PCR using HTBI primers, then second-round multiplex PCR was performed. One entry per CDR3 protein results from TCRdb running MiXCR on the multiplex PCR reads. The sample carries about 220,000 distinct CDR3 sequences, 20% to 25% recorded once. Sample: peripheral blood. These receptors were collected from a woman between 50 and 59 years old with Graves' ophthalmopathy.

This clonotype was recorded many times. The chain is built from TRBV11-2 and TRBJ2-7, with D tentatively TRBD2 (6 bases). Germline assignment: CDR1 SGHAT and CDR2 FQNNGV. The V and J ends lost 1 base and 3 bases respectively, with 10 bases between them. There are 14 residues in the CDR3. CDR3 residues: CASSLVRGGYEQYF. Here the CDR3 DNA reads TGTGCCAGCAGCTTAGTAAGGGGAGGCTACGAGCAGTACTTC.

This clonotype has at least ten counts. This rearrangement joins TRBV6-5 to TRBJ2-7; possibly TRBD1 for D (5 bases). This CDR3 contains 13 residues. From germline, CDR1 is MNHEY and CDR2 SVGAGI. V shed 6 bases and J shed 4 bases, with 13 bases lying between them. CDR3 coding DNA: TGTGCCAGCAGCTCCGTTGGGGCTTACGAGCAGTACTTC. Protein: CASSSVGAYEQYF.

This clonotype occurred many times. The CDR3 is CSVQSGTDNQPQHF. The CDR3 region has the DNA TGCAGTGTCCAATCCGGGACAGATAATCAGCCCCAGCATTTT. J is TRBJ1-5 and V is TRBV20-1, with 7 nucleotides matching TRBD1. The CDR3 loop spans 14 amino acids. The V gene end was trimmed by 7 bases and the J gene end by 4 bases; junction bases not matched to a gene: 10. Germline loops: CDR1 DFQATT, CDR2 SNEGSKA (reference sequence).

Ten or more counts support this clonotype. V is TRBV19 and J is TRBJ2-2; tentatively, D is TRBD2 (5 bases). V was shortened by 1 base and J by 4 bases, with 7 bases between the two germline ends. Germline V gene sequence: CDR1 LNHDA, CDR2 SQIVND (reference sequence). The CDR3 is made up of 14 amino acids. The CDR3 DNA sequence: TGTGCCAGTAGTATAGGCGCGGGCACCGGGGAGCTGTTTTTT. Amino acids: CASSIGAGTGELFF.

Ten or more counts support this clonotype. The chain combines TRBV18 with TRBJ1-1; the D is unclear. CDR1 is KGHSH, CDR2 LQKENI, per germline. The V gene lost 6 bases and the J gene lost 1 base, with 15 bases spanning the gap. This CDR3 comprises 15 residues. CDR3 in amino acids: CASSAWPEQNTEAFF. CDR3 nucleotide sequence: TGTGCCAGCTCCGCATGGCCCGAGCAGAACACTGAAGCTTTCTTT.

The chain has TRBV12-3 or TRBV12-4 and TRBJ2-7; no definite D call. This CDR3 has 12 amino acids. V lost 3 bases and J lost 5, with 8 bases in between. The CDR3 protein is CASSLSANEQYF. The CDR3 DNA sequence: TGTGCCAGCAGTTTGTCTGCTAACGAGCAGTACTTC.

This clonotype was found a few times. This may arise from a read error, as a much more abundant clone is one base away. The CDR3 DNA sequence: TGTGCCAGCAGTTTAGGACTCCTCTACAACGGGGAGCTGTTTTTT. This sequence encodes CASSLGLLYNGELFF. The V call is TRBV7-8, the J call TRBJ2-2; D might be TRBD2 (5 bases). The germline gives CDR1 SGHVS, CDR2 FQNEAQ. CDR3 length equals 15 residues.

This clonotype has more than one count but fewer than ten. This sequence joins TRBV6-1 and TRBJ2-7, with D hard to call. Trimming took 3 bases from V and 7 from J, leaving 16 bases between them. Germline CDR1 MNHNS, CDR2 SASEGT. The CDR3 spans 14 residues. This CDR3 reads CASSDFSSLGEQYF. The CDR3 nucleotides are TGTGCCAGCAGTGATTTTAGTTCCCTTGGAGAGCAGTACTTC.

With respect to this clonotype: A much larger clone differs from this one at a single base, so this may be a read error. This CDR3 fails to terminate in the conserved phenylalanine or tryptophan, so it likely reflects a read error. The CDR3 spells CASRSDSEVEAFL. DNA for the CDR3: TGTGCCAGCAGATCGGACAGCGAGGTTGAAGCTTTCCTT. The chain uses TRBV12-3 or TRBV12-4 and TRBJ1-1; the D gene is possibly TRBD1 (6 bases). The CDR3 is made up of 13 amino acids. V lost 6 bases, J lost 7 bases, and 15 bases lay in between.

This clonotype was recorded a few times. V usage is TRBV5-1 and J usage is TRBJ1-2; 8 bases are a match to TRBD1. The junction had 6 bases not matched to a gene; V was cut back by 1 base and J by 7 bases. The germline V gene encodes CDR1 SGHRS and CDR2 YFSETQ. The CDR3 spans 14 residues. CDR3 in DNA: TGCGCCAGCAGCTTGTCCGGACAGGGCGGTGGCTACACCTTC. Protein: CASSLSGQGGGYTF.

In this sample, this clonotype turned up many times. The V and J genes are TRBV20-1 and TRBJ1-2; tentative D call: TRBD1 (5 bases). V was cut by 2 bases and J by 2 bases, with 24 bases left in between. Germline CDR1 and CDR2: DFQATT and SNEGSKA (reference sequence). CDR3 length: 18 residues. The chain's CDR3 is CSARWSGASRAKNYGYTF. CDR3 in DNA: TGCAGTGCTAGATGGTCTGGGGCCAGCAGAGCAAAAAACTATGGCTACACCTTC.

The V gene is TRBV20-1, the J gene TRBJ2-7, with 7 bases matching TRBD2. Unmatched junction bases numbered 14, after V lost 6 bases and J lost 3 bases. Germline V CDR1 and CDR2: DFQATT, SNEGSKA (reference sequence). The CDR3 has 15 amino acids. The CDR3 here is CSATSSAGDDYEQYF. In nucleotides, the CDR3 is TGCAGTGCCACATCCTCGGCGGGAGACGACTACGAGCAGTACTTC.

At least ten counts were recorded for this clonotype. CDR3 in amino acids: CSAGASGSLYEQYF. The DNA of the CDR3 is TGCAGCGCCGGAGCCTCCGGATCCCTCTACGAGCAGTACTTC. The rearrangement links TRBV29-1 to TRBJ2-7; D unclear. This CDR3 spans 14 amino acids. Trimming left V 7 bases short and J 3 bases short, with 19 bases between. The germline V gene has CDR1 SQVTM and CDR2 ANQGSEA.

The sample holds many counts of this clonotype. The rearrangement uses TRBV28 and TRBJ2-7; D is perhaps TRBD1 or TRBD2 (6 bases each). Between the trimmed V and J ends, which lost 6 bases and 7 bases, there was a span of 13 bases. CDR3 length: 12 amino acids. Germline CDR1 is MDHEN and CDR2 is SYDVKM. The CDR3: CASRTGTWEQYF. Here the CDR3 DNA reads TGTGCCAGCAGAACAGGGACTTGGGAGCAGTACTTC.

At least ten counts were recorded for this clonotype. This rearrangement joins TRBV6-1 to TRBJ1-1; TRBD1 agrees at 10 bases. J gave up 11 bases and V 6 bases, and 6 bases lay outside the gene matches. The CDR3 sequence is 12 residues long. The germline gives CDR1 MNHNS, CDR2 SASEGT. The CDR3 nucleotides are TGTGCCAGCAGCGGACAGGGGGATCGGGCTTTCTTT. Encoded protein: CASSGQGDRAFF.

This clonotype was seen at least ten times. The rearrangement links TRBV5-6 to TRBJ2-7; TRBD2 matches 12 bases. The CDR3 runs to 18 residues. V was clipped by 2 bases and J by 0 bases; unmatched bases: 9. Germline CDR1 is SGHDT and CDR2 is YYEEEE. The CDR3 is CASSFYGLAGLSSYEQYF. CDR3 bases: TGTGCCAGCAGCTTCTACGGACTAGCGGGACTAAGCTCCTACGAGCAGTACTTC.

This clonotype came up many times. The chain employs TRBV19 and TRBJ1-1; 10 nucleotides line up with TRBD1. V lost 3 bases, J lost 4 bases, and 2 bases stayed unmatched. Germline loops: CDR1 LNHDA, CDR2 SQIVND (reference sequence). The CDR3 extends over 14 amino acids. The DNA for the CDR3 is TGTGCCAGTAGTATGGACAGGGGGATCACTGAAGCTTTCTTT. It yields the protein CASSMDRGITEAFF.

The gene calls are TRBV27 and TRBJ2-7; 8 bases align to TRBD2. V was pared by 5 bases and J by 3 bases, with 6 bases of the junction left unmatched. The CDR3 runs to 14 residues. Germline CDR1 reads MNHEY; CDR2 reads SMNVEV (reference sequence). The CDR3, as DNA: TGTGCCAGCAGTCCTAGCGGGCGGAACTACGAGCAGTACTTC. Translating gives CASSPSGRNYEQYF.

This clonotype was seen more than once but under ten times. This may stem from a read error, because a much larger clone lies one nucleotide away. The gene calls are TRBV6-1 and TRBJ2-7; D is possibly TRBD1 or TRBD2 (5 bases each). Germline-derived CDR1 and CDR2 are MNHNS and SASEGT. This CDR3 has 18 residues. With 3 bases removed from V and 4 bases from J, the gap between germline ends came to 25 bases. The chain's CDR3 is CASSEGVKMGYPLYEQYF. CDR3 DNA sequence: TGTGCCAGCAGTGAGGGGGTTAAAATGGGCTACCCTTTATACGAGCAGTACTTC.

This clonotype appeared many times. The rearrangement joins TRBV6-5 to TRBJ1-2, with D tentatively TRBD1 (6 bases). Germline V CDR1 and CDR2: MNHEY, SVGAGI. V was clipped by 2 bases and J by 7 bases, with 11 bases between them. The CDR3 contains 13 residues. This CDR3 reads CASSYGGRSGYTF. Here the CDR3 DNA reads TGTGCCAGCAGTTACGGGGGGCGAAGTGGCTACACCTTC.

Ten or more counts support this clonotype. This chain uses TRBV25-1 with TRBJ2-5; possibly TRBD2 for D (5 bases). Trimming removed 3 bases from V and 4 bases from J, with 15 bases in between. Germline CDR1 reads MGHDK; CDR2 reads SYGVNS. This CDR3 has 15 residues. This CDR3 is CASSDSGRSGETQYF. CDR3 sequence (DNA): TGTGCCAGCAGTGATTCCGGTAGAAGCGGAGAGACCCAGTACTTC.

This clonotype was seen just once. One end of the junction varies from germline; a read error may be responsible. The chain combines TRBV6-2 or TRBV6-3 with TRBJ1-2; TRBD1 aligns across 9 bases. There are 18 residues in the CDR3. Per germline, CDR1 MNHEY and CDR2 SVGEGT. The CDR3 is CASSFMTVNRGRVDGYTF. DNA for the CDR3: TGTGCCAGCAGTTTCATGACGGTGAACAGGGGGCGGGTGGATGGCTACACGTTC.

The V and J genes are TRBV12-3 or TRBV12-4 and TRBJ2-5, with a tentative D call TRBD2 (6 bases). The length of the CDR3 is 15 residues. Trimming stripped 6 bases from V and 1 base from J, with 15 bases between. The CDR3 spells CASSPLGGSQETQYF. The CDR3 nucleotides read TGTGCCAGCAGCCCCCTCGGGGGATCCCAAGAGACCCAGTACTTC.

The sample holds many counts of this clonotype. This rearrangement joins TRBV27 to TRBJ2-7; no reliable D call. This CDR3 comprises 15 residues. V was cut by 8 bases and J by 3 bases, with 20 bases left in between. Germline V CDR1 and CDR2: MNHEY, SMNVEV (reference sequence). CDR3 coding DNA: TGTGCCAGCGCCCCATTTCAAGGCGCCGGCTACGAGCAGTACTTC. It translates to CASAPFQGAGYEQYF.

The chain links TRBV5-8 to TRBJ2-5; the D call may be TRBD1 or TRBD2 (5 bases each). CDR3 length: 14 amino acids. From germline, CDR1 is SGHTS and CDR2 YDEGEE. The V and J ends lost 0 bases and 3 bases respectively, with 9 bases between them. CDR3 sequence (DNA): TGTGCCAGCAGCTTGGTTGGGGGTGAAGAGACCCAGTACTTC. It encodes CASSLVGGEETQYF.

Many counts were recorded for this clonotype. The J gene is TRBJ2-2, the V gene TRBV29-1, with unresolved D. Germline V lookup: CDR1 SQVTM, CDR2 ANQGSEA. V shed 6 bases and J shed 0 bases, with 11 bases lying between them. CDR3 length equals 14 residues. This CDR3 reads CSVRVAANTGELFF. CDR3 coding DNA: TGCAGCGTCCGGGTCGCCGCGAACACCGGGGAGCTGTTTTTT.

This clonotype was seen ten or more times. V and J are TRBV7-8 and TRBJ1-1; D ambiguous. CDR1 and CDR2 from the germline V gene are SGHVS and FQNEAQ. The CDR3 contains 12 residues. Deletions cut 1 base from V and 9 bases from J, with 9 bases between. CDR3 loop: CASSLVMDQAFF. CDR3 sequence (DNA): TGTGCCAGCAGCTTAGTGATGGACCAAGCTTTCTTT.

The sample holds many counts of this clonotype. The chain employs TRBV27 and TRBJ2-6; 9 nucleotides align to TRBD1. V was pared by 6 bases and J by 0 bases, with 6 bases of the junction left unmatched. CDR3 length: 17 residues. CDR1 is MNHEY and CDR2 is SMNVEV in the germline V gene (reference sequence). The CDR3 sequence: CASSRRTGDSGANVLTF. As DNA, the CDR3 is TGTGCCAGCAGCCGGAGGACAGGGGACTCTGGGGCCAACGTCCTGACTTTC. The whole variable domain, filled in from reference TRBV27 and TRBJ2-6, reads EAQVTQNPRYLITVTGKKLTVTCSQNMNHEYMSWYRQDPGLGLRQIYYSMNVEVTDKGDVPEGYKVSRKEKRNFPLILESPSPNQTSLYFCASSRRTGDSGANVLTFGAGSRLTVL.